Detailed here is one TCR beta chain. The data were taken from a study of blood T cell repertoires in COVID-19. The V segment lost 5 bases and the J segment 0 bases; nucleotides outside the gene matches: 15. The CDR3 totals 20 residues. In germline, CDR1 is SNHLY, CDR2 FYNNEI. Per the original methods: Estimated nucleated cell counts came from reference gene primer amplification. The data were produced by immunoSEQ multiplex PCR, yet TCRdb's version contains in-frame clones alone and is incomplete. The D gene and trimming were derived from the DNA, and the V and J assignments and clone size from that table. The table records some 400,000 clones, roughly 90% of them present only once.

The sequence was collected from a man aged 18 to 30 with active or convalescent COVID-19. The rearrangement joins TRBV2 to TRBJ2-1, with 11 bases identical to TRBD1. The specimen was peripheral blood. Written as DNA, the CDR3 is TGTGCCAGCAGTACACCTGGGACAGGGGGGGGGAGGAGCTCCTACAATGAGCAGTTCTTC. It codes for CASSTPGTGGGRSSYNEQFF.